This TCR beta chain was recorded in a study of shared clonotypes between healthy human individuals. The germline V gene has CDR1 SQVTM and CDR2 ANQGSEA. The V end lost 0 bases, the J end lost 0 bases, and 9 bases lay between the germline ends. This CDR3 region has 15 residues. General study findings and limits: Against clonotypes common to all four donors, non-shared ones had lower generation probabilities.

To note about this clone: Its antigen is not known.

Method: immunoSEQ multiplex PCR; TCRdb's copy keeps in-frame clones and lacks some. This sample has over a million clones, with around 95% found just once. This sequence was found in a man aged 25 to 40 in good health. The chain is built from TRBV29-1 and TRBJ2-1; D uncertain. Sequenced: naive CD4+ T cells sorted from blood. Subset given: CD45RA+ positively selected. The CDR3: CSVEDATGSYNEQFF. As DNA, the CDR3 is TGCAGCGTTGAAGATGCAACGGGCTCCTACAATGAGCAGTTCTTC.